The clone carrying this T cell receptor beta chain was detected only once. This sample was included in a study of T cell changes during pregnancy in multiple sclerosis. TCRdb keeps only in-frame clones here, not all; method: immunoSEQ multiplex PCR. This sample has tens of thousands of clones, with approximately 90% found just once. Germline V gene lookup returns CDR1 SGHNT and CDR2 YYREEE (reference sequence). The CDR3 is 14 amino acids. Deletions cut 0 bases from V and 6 bases from J, with 10 bases between. The sequence was obtained from a female donor in good health, enrolled as a control in a pregnancy study. V is TRBV5-4 and J is TRBJ1-5; no definite D call. The material sequenced was peripheral blood, taken in the second trimester of pregnancy. DNA of the CDR3: TGTGCCAGCAGCTTGGATCCCGCGGGTCAGCCCCAGCATTTT. Translating it yields CASSLDPAGQPQHF.